Shown below are 22 T cell receptor beta chains from a single sample sequenced in a study of T cell repertoires in aging, cancer and after chemotherapy. The template was genomic DNA from peripheral blood, not RNA. A mixed TRB-A/B primer pool amplified rearranged TRB by multiplex touch-down PCR. In TCRdb, the multiplex PCR reads were re-called with MiXCR into one record per CDR3 protein. The sample shows almost 3,000 distinct CDR3 sequences, around 30% of them seen only once. The sample taken for sequencing was blood. The receptor source for this set is a human donor with a solid tumor.

The rearrangement uses TRBV27 and TRBJ2-1; D tentatively fits TRBD1 or TRBD2 (5 bases each). V shed 7 bases and J shed 4 bases, with 17 bases lying between them. Germline CDR1 is MNHEY and CDR2 is SMNVEV (reference sequence). This CDR3 contains 15 residues. This CDR3 reads CASTLLGPQYNEQFF. CDR3 nucleotide sequence: TGTGCCAGCACCTTACTGGGACCGCAATACAATGAGCAGTTCTTC.

By share, this clonotype counts as medium-sized. This chain links TRBV15 with TRBJ2-7; D is ambiguous. V lost 0 bases, J lost 1 base, and 7 bases lay in between. The CDR3 spans 14 residues. In germline, CDR1 is LNHNV, CDR2 YYDKDF (reference sequence). Written as DNA, the CDR3 is TGTGCCACCAGCAGAGACACGGATTCCTACGAGCAGTACTTC. Translating gives CATSRDTDSYEQYF.

The gene calls are TRBV12-3 or TRBV12-4 and TRBJ1-2; 7 bases line up with TRBD1. V trimming: 6 bases; J trimming: 8 bases; junction bases outside the gene matches: 12. This CDR3 has 14 amino acids. The CDR3 region is CASRKAGGLGGYTF. CDR3 DNA: TGTGCCAGCAGGAAAGCAGGGGGGCTGGGGGGCTACACCTTC.

By share, this clonotype counts as medium-sized. V is TRBV6-1 and J is TRBJ2-2; 7 positions agree with TRBD2. CDR1 and CDR2 from the germline V gene are MNHNS and SASEGT. CDR3 length: 15 amino acids. V was pared by 0 bases and J by 3 bases, with 1 base of the junction left unmatched. CDR3 region: CASSEAAGYTGELFF. For the CDR3, the DNA is TGTGCCAGCAGTGAAGCAGCGGGGTACACCGGGGAGCTGTTTTTT.

V gene TRBV7-3 combines with J gene TRBJ2-1; unclear D gene. Deletions cut 1 base from V and 10 bases from J, with 11 bases between. The germline CDR1 and CDR2 sequences are SGHTA and FQGTGA. This CDR3 has 13 residues. The CDR3 region has the DNA TGTGCCAGCAGCTTAATCTCAGGATTAGAGCAGTTCTTC. Translation: CASSLISGLEQFF.

This sequence joins TRBV7-2 and TRBJ2-3; 9 nucleotides match TRBD2. CDR1 is SGHTA, CDR2 FQGNSA, per germline. CDR3 length: 17 amino acids. Trimming cost V 4 bases and J 5 bases; bases outside gene matches: 13. The CDR3 spells CASSSLPGLASLDTQYF. CDR3 nucleotides: TGTGCCAGCAGCTCGCTCCCGGGACTAGCAAGCCTAGATACGCAGTATTTT.

The chain uses TRBV19 and TRBJ2-5; 8 nucleotides line up with TRBD1. Germline CDR1 and CDR2: LNHDA and SQIVND (reference sequence). Germline trimming cut 1 base from V and 2 bases from J; bases unmatched to any gene: 6. The CDR3 is 16 amino acids. The CDR3 protein is CASSIVTGTGQETQYF. DNA for the CDR3: TGTGCCAGTAGTATAGTAACAGGGACAGGACAAGAGACCCAGTACTTC.

This clonotype was observed a few times. The chain couples TRBV14 to TRBJ1-2; D remains ambiguous. Trimming took off 1 base at V and 5 bases at J, with 8 bases between the two ends. The CDR3 is 13 amino acids. The germline V gene has CDR1 SGHDN and CDR2 FVKESK. The CDR3, as DNA: TGTGCCAGCAGCCAAGGCAGATTATATGGCTACACCTTC. Translation gives CASSQGRLYGYTF.

This clonotype was counted between two and nine times. The rearrangement links TRBV6-5 to TRBJ2-3, with D tentatively TRBD2 (6 bases). Germline CDR1 and CDR2: MNHEY and SVGAGI. Trimming shortened V by 5 bases and J by 6 bases, and 12 bases separated the two germline ends. The CDR3 length is 13 residues. For the CDR3, the DNA is TGTGCCAGCAGTGAAGTTGGGGGGGATACGCAGTATTTT. Protein product: CASSEVGGDTQYF.

This sequence joins TRBV7-6 and TRBJ2-2; TRBD2 might be the D (6 bases). This CDR3 region has 16 residues. V was cut by 5 bases and J by 3 bases, with 16 bases left in between. Per germline, CDR1 SGHVS and CDR2 FNYEAQ. CDR3 in DNA: TGTGCCAGCAGCCCTCTGAAGGGGAGGCACACCGGGGAGCTGTTTTTT. Residues: CASSPLKGRHTGELFF.

J is TRBJ1-1 and V is TRBV10-2; TRBD1 matches at 9 bases. The V and J ends lost 2 bases and 0 bases, in that order; junction bases with no gene match: 7. This CDR3 comprises 17 residues. Per germline, CDR1 WSHSY and CDR2 SAAADI. The CDR3 DNA follows: TGCGCCAGCAGTGAGAGAATGGGACAGGGAATGAACACTGAAGCTTTCTTT. Its protein product is CASSERMGQGMNTEAFF.

The chain joins TRBV5-5 to TRBJ1-5, with 7 bases matching TRBD1. CDR3 length equals 15 residues. Germline-derived CDR1 and CDR2 are SGHKS and YYEKEE (reference sequence). The trim removed 4 bases at V and 1 base at J, leaving 5 bases unmatched. For the CDR3, the DNA is TGTGCCAGCAGCGCCACAGGGGCCAGCAATCAGCCCCAGCATTTT. Translated, it gives CASSATGASNQPQHF. The full variable domain, with the rest looked up from reference TRBV5-5 and TRBJ1-5, is DAGVTQSPTHLIKTRGQQVTLRCSPISGHKSVSWYQQVLGQGPQFIFQYYEKEERGRGNFPDRFSARQFPNYSSELNVNALLLGDSALYLCASSATGASNQPQHFGDGTRLSIL.

Concerning this clonotype: A junction end diverges from the germline sequence, so it may reflect a read error. J is TRBJ2-7 and V is TRBV6-1; D not resolved. This CDR3 region has 13 residues. Germline V gene lookup returns CDR1 MNHNS and CDR2 SASEGT. The CDR3 sequence is CASNQNFAYEQYF. For the CDR3, the DNA is TGCGCCAGCAACCAGAATTTTGCCTACGAGCAGTACTTC.

In this sample, this clonotype is medium-sized. V and J are TRBV30 and TRBJ1-1, with D maybe TRBD1 (5 bases). The V end was cut by 0 bases, the J end by 4 bases, with 9 bases between. Germline loops: CDR1 GTSNPN, CDR2 SVGIG (reference sequence). The CDR3 spans 13 residues. The DNA for the CDR3 is TGTGCCTGGAGTGTACTGGGGGGCACTGAAGCTTTCTTT. Translated, it gives CAWSVLGGTEAFF.

The genes are TRBV15 and TRBJ1-6; D gene uncertain. The CDR3 length is 15 residues. V was shortened by 0 bases and J by 5 bases, with 8 bases between the two germline ends. CDR1 and CDR2 (germline): LNHNV, YYDKDF (reference sequence). The CDR3 here is CATSRDRLNNSPLHF. CDR3 bases: TGTGCCACCAGCAGAGATCGACTGAATAATTCACCCCTCCACTTT.

The rearrangement uses TRBV18 and TRBJ1-5; D not resolved. V gave up 0 bases and J gave up 9 bases, with 9 bases separating them. CDR1 KGHSH and CDR2 LQKENI come from the germline V gene. This CDR3 contains 13 residues. Written as DNA, the CDR3 is TGTGCCAGCTCACCACCCCTGCGAGGGCCCCAGCATTTT. It encodes CASSPPLRGPQHF.

This clonotype was picked up a small number of times. The gene calls are TRBV6-5 and TRBJ1-4, with D possibly TRBD1 on 5 matching bases. The CDR3 length is 15 residues. V was clipped by 2 bases and J by 5 bases, with 12 bases between them. CDR1 is MNHEY and CDR2 is SVGAGI in the germline V gene. In DNA form, the CDR3 reads TGTGCCAGCAGTTACACGGCGGGGGGGAATGAAAAACTGTTTTTT. It specifies CASSYTAGGNEKLFF.

This sequence joins TRBV6-4 and TRBJ2-3; D is undetermined. Trimming stripped 3 bases from V and 5 bases from J, with 15 bases between. From germline, CDR1 is MRHNA and CDR2 SNTAGT. This CDR3 spans 15 amino acids. The DNA of the CDR3 is TGTGCCAGCAGTGATTACCCTAGGACCGGAGATACGCAGTATTTT. Residues: CASSDYPRTGDTQYF.

This rearrangement joins TRBV20-1 to TRBJ1-4; D remains ambiguous. Germline V CDR1 and CDR2: DFQATT, SNEGSKA (reference sequence). V lost 1 base and J lost 3, with 3 bases in between. The CDR3 length is 12 residues. The CDR3 region is CSARASNEKLFF. CDR3 nucleotide sequence: TGCAGTGCTAGAGCTTCTAATGAAAAACTGTTTTTT.

V is TRBV19 and J is TRBJ1-5, with D perhaps matching TRBD1 (6 bases). V was pared by 9 bases and J by 3 bases, with 18 bases between. Looked up from germline, CDR1 is LNHDA and CDR2 is SQIVND (reference sequence). The CDR3 spans 15 residues. The DNA of the CDR3 is TGTGCCAGCCACGTCCGGGGGGCTCACAATCAGCCCCAGCATTTT. Translating it yields CASHVRGAHNQPQHF.

This chain connects TRBV6-5 to TRBJ1-2; D is uncertain. The V end lost 6 bases, the J end lost 0 bases, and 14 bases lay between the germline ends. Germline V CDR1 and CDR2: MNHEY, SVGAGI. The CDR3 runs to 15 residues. The CDR3 DNA reads TGTGCCAGCAGCCATTCAGGACCGACTAACTATGGCTACACCTTC. Translation gives CASSHSGPTNYGYTF.

The rearrangement joins TRBV7-9 to TRBJ1-1; a possible D gene is TRBD1 (5 bases). CDR1 and CDR2 (germline): SEHNR, FQNEAQ (reference sequence). The CDR3 totals 13 residues. V was cut by 5 bases and J by 4 bases, with 11 bases left in between. CDR3 in amino acids: CASSEQVGTEAFF. The CDR3 bases are TGTGCCAGCAGCGAACAGGTGGGCACTGAAGCTTTCTTT.